This TCR beta chain was obtained from a study of blood T cell repertoires in COVID-19. Study information: Some COVID-19 samples were acute and others convalescent; all came from the United States, Italy and Spain.

Repertoires were generated with immunoSEQ multiplex PCR, while TCRdb's copy carries only in-frame clones and drops some. The sample shows some 300,000 clones, about 91% of them seen only once. The sample consisted of PBMCs or T cells enriched from blood (not recorded which). The sequence was collected from a middle-aged woman who had recovered from COVID-19.

The CDR3 DNA sequence: TGTGCCTGGAGTCCGTCTCCCTACGAGCAGTACTTC. It yields the protein CAWSPSPYEQYF. The chain is built from TRBV30 and TRBJ2-7; no reliable D call. The CDR3 covers 12 residues. Germline loops: CDR1 GTSNPN, CDR2 SVGIG (reference sequence). V lost 2 bases to trimming and J lost 2 bases, with 7 bases between them.